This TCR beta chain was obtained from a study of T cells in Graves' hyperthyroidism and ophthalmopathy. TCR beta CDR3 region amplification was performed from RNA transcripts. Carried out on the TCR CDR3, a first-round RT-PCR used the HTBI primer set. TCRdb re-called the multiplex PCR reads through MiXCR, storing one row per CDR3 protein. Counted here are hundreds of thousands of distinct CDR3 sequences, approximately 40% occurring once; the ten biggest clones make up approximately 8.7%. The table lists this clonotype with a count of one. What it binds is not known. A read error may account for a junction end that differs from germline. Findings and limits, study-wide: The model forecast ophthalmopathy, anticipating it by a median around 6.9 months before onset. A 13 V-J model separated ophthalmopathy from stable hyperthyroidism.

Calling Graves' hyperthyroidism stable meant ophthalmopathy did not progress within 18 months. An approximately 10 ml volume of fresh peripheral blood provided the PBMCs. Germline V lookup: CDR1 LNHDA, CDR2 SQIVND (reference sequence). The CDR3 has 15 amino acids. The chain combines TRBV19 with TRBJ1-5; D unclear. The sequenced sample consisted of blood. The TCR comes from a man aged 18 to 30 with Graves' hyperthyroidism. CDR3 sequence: CASSQDIQSNQPQHF. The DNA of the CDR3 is TGCGCCAGCAGCCAAGATATACAGAGCAATCAGCCCCAGCATTTT.